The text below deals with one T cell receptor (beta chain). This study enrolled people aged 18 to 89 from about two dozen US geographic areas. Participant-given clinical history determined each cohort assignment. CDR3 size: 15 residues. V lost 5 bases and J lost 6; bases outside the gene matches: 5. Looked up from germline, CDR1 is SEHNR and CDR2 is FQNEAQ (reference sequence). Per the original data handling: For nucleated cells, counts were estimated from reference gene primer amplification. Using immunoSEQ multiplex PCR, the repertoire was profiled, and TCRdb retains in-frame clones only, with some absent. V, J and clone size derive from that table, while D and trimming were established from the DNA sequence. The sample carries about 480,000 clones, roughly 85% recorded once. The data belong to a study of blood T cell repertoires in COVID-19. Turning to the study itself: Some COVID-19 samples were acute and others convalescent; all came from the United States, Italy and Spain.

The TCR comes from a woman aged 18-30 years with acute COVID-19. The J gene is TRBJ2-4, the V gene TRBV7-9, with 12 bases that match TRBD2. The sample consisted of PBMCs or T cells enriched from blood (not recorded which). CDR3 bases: TGTGCCAGCAGCCCAGGACTAGCGGGAAGAAACATTCAGTACTTC. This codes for CASSPGLAGRNIQYF.